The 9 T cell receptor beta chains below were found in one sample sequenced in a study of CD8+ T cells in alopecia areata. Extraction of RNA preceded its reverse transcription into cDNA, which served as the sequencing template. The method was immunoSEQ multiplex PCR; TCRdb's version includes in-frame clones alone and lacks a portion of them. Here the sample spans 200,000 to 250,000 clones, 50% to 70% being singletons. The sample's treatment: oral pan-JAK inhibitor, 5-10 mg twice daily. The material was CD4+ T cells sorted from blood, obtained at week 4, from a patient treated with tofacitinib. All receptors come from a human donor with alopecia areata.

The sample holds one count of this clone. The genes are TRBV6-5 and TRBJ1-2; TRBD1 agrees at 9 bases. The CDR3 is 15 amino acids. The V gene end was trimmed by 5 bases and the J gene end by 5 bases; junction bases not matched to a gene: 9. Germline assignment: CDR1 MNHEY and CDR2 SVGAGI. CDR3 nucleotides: TGTGCCAGCAGTCCACTACAGGGGGCGGGGTATGGCTACACCTTC. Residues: CASSPLQGAGYGYTF.

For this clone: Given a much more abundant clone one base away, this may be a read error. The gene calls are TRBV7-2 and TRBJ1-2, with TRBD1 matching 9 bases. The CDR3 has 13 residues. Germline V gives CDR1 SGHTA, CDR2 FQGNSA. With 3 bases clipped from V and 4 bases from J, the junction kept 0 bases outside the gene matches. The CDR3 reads CASSLTGGYGYTF. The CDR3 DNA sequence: TGTGCCAGCAGCTTGACAGGGGGCTATGGCTACACCTTC.

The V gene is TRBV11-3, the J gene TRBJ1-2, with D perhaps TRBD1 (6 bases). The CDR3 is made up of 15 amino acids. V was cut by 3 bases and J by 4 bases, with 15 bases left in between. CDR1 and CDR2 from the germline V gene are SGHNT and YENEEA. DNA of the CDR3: TGTGCCAGCAGCTTCGTCGGGCAGGGGAGCTATGGCTACACCTTC. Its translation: CASSFVGQGSYGYTF.

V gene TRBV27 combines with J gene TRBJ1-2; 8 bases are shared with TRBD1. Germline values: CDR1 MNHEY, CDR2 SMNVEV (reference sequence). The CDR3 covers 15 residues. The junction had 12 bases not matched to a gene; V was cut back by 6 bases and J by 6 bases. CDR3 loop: CASRLIGQGGDGYTF. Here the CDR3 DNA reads TGTGCCAGCAGGTTAATAGGACAGGGAGGAGATGGCTACACCTTC.

The CDR3 here is CAIRLTESSYEQYF. In DNA form, the CDR3 reads TGTGCCATCAGGCTGACAGAGAGCTCCTACGAGCAGTACTTC. This sequence joins TRBV10-3 and TRBJ2-7, with D possibly being TRBD1 (5 bases). V was cut by 6 bases and J by 0 bases, with 12 bases left in between. The length of the CDR3 is 14 residues. Germline lookup yields CDR1 ENHRY and CDR2 SYGVKD.

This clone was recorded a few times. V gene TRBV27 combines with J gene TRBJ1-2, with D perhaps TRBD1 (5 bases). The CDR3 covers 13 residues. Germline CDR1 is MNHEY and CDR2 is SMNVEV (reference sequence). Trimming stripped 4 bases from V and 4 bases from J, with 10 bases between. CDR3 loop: CASSSAGPYGYTF. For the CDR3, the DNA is TGTGCCAGCAGTTCGGCAGGGCCCTATGGCTACACCTTC.

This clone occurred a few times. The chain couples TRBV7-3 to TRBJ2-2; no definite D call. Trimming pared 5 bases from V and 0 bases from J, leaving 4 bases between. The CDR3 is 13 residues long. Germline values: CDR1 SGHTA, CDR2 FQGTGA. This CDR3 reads CASSPTNTGELFF. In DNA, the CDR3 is TGTGCCAGCAGCCCCACGAACACCGGGGAGCTGTTTTTT.

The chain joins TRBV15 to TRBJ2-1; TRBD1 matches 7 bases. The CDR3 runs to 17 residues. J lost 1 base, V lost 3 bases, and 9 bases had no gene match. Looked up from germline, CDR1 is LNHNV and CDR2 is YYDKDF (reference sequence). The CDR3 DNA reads TGTGCCACCAGCAGGGATACCGGGACAGAGTCCTACAATGAGCAGTTCTTC. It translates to CATSRDTGTESYNEQFF. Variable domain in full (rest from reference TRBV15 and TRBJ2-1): DAMVIQNPRYQVTQFGKPVTLSCSQTLNHNVMYWYQQKSSQAPKLLFHYYDKDFNNEADTPDNFQSRRPNTSFCFLDIRSPGLGDTAMYLCATSRDTGTESYNEQFFGPGTRLTVL.

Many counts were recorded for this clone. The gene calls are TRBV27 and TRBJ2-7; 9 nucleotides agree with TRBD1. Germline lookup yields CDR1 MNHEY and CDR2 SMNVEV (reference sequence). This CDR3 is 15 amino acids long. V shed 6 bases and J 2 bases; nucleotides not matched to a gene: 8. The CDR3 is CASSYKGQGAYEQYF. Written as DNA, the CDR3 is TGTGCCAGCAGCTATAAGGGACAGGGAGCCTACGAGCAGTACTTC.